A selection of T cell receptor beta chains follows, all from one sample in a study of cytomegalovirus exposure and HLA in healthy donors. The table came from immunoSEQ multiplex PCR; TCRdb's copy has only in-frame clones and leaves some out. This sample has about 57,000 clones; 83% occur once, and the top ten carry roughly 4%. The source material was PBMCs. All receptors come from a man between 25 and 39 years old in good health and CMV-seronegative. Both conserved end residues are part of each CDR3. A D gene is named only where the DNA matches it firmly. Size values are once, few and many counts, or a class for expanded clones, and some rows have none.

d_gene,v_gene,abundance,j_gene,CDR3aa,CDR3nt
TRBD1,TRBV4-1,once,TRBJ2-4,CASSHPWRTGELSAKNIQYF,TGCGCCAGCAGCCATCCCTGGAGGACAGGAGAATTATCAGCCAAAAACATTCAGTACTTC
NA,TRBV4-2,NA,TRBJ2-3,CASSQATGASTDTQYF,TGTGCCAGCAGCCAAGCGACAGGCGCTAGCACAGATACGCAGTATTTT
NA,TRBV2,NA,TRBJ2-3,CASSETDPSDTQYF,TGTGCCAGCAGTGAGACTGATCCTTCAGATACGCAGTATTTT
NA,TRBV7-9,NA,TRBJ1-2,CSSSLVEGSMGYTF,TGTTCCAGCAGCTTAGTAGAGGGTTCTATGGGCTACACCTTC
NA,TRBV5-1,NA,TRBJ2-5,CASSYTAGQETQYF,TGCGCCAGCAGCTACACAGCCGGCCAAGAGACCCAGTACTTC
NA,TRBV7-8,NA,TRBJ1-1,CASSLGSTEAFF,TGTGCCAGCAGCTTAGGGAGCACTGAAGCTTTCTTT
NA,TRBV30,NA,TRBJ1-3,CAWVYQGKELSSGNTIYF,TGTGCCTGGGTCTACCAGGGGAAGGAATTAAGCTCTGGAAACACCATATATTTT
NA,TRBV6-5,NA,TRBJ2-5,CASSPSPGGQETQYF,TGTGCCAGCAGTCCCTCTCCAGGGGGGCAAGAGACCCAGTACTTC
TRBD1,TRBV5-8,NA,TRBJ1-5,CASSMPTGPGPQHF,TGTGCCAGCAGCATGCCGACAGGGCCCGGGCCCCAGCATTTT
NA,TRBV7-9,NA,TRBJ1-5,CASSPRGGGNQPQHF,TGTGCCAGCAGCCCGAGGGGAGGCGGCAATCAGCCCCAGCATTTT
NA,TRBV19,NA,TRBJ2-4,CASSPTGPQNIQYF,TGTGCCAGTAGTCCTACAGGGCCACAAAACATTCAGTACTTC
TRBD1,TRBV28,NA,TRBJ1-2,CASSLPRDSNYGYTF,TGTGCCAGCAGTCTTCCTCGGGACAGTAACTATGGCTACACCTTC
TRBD2,TRBV4-3,NA,TRBJ2-2,CASSPEAGPLPGELFF,TGCGCCAGCAGCCCCGAAGCGGGACCATTACCCGGGGAGCTGTTTTTT
TRBD1,TRBV19,NA,TRBJ1-6,CASSPPGRQGSPLHF,TGTGCCAGTAGTCCCCCCGGACGACAGGGTTCACCCCTCCACTTT
TRBD1,TRBV2,NA,TRBJ1-5,CASSERRDRVAQHF,TGTGCCAGCAGTGAAAGGCGGGACAGGGTGGCCCAGCATTTT